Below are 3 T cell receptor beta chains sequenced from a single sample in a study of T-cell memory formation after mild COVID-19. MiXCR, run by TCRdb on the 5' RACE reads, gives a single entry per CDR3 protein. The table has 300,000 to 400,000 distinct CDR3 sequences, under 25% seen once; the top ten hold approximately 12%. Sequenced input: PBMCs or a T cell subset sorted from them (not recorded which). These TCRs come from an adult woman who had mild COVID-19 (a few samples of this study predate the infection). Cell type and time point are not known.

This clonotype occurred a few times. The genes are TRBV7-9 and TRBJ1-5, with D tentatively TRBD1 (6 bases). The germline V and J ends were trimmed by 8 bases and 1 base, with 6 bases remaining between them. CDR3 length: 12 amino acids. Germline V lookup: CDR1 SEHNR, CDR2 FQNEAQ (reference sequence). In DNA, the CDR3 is TGTGCCAGCGGGGGCAGCAATCAGCCCCAGCATTTT. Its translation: CASGGSNQPQHF.

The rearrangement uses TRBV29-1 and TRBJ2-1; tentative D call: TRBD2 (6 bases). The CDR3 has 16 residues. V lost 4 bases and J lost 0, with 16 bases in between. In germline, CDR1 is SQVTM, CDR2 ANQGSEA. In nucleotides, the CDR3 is TGCAGCGTTGTTTGGCTGGGGGGTAGCTCCTACAATGAGCAGTTCTTC. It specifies CSVVWLGGSSYNEQFF.

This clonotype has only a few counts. The CDR3 loop is CASSSRMTGELFF. The CDR3 DNA reads TGTGCCAGCAGCTCTAGGATGACCGGGGAGCTGTTTTTT. The chain employs TRBV7-2 and TRBJ2-2; D ambiguous. The CDR3 is 13 amino acids. V dropped 4 bases and J dropped 5 bases, with 8 bases sitting between them. Germline CDR1 reads SGHTA; CDR2 reads FQGNSA. The full variable domain, with the rest looked up from reference TRBV7-2 and TRBJ2-2, is GAGVSQSPSNKVTEKGKDVELRCDPISGHTALYWYRQSLGQGLEFLIYFQGNSAPDKSGLPSDRFSAERTGGSVSTLTIQRTQQEDSAVYLCASSSRMTGELFFGEGSRLTVL.